This note documents a single TCR beta chain sequence. Its antigen is not identified. Stated time point: persistent/refractory GD, antithyroid drugs over 5 years with positive TRAb. PBMC-derived RNA was used for the TCR library. This sample is drawn from a study of regulatory T cells in long-lasting Graves disease. For the study at large: More than 5 years of antithyroid drugs with positive TSH receptor antibodies defined persistent Graves' disease.

Study-wide findings and caveats: Patients whose Graves' disease persisted exhibited lower TCR diversity than those newly diagnosed.

With iRepertoire HTBI primers and Arm-PCR of CDR3 regions, TCR beta libraries were built. MiXCR, run by TCRdb on the multiplex PCR reads, gives a single entry per CDR3 protein. Among hundreds of thousands of distinct CDR3 sequences listed, around 21% were seen once. Here the sequenced sample was peripheral blood mononuclear cells (PBMCs), taken when the disease was refractory, from a patient treated with antithyroid drugs. The sequence derives from a female donor with Graves disease.

As DNA, the CDR3 is TGTGCCAGCAGCTTAAGGGTTGGAGTCGAGACCCAGTACTTC. Translating gives CASSLRVGVETQYF. The chain carries TRBV7-9 and TRBJ2-5, with D unclear. The length of the CDR3 is 14 residues. With 2 bases removed from V and 5 bases from J, the gap between germline ends came to 12 bases. Germline loops: CDR1 SEHNR, CDR2 FQNEAQ (reference sequence).